This passage covers 26 T cell receptor beta chains from one sample sequenced in a study of OX40 agonist ivuxolimab in advanced cancers. Repertoires were generated with immunoSEQ multiplex PCR, while TCRdb's copy carries only in-frame clones and drops some. The data hold about 32,000 clones, with roughly 84% observed a single time. This material consisted of CD4+ or CD8+ T cells sorted from blood, taken in a trial of the OX40 agonist ivuxolimab. All receptors come from an adult with an advanced solid tumor such as melanoma, head and neck, liver or kidney cancer.

The rearrangement links TRBV6-1 to TRBJ2-3; no clear D gene. Germline values: CDR1 MNHNS, CDR2 SASEGT. Trimming removed 8 bases at V and 2 bases at J, with 11 bases between. The CDR3 is 13 residues long. CDR3 in DNA: TGTGCCAGCGGCCTCCAATCCACAGATACGCAGTATTTT. As protein: CASGLQSTDTQYF.

J is TRBJ2-2 and V is TRBV5-8; D call uncertain. Between the trimmed V and J ends, which lost 4 bases and 1 base, there was a span of 5 bases. Germline values: CDR1 SGHTS, CDR2 YDEGEE. This CDR3 region has 13 residues. The CDR3 sequence is CASSGQNTGELFF. As DNA, the CDR3 is TGTGCCAGCAGCGGGCAGAACACCGGGGAGCTGTTTTTT. Supplemented by reference TRBV5-8 and TRBJ2-2, the full variable domain reads EAGVTQSPTHLIKTRGQQATLRCSPISGHTSVYWYQQALGLGLQFLLWYDEGEERNRGNFPPRFSGRQFPNYSSELNVNALELEDSALYLCASSGQNTGELFFGEGSRLTVL.

By sample fraction, this clone is medium-sized. The genes are TRBV23-1 and TRBJ1-2, with D tentatively TRBD1 (5 bases). TRBV23-1 is assigned to the ORF class and has an uncertain function. Trimming took 2 bases from V and 0 from J, leaving 13 bases between them. The CDR3 extends over 16 amino acids. The CDR3 bases are TGCGCCAGCAGTCAAGGGGCCCGGTCGACTAACTATGGCTACACCTTC. Its protein product is CASSQGARSTNYGYTF.

This clone is deemed medium-sized. This rearrangement joins TRBV6-1 to TRBJ2-3; TRBD2 agrees at 11 bases. Trimming took 3 bases from V and 2 from J; bases not matched to a gene: 1. Germline CDR1 is MNHNS and CDR2 is SASEGT. There are 15 residues in the CDR3. Written as DNA, the CDR3 is TGTGCCAGCAGTGAGACTAGCGGGGCCACAGATACGCAGTATTTT. Translating it yields CASSETSGATDTQYF.

The chain is built from TRBV7-3 and TRBJ2-7; D is possibly TRBD2 (6 bases). The CDR3 has 13 amino acids. V lost 4 bases and J lost 2, with 9 bases in between. Germline lookup yields CDR1 SGHTA and CDR2 FQGTGA. The CDR3 spells CASSSSAAYEQYF. The DNA for the CDR3 is TGTGCCAGCAGCTCTAGCGCTGCCTACGAGCAGTACTTC.

This chain links TRBV10-3 with TRBJ1-1; D gene unclear. The germline CDR1 and CDR2 sequences are ENHRY and SYGVKD. Trimming took off 3 bases at V and 1 base at J, with 9 bases between the two ends. The CDR3 has 14 amino acids. CDR3 region: CAISEEVTNTEAFF. Here the CDR3 DNA reads TGTGCCATCAGTGAAGAAGTCACGAACACTGAAGCTTTCTTT.

Only a few counts were recorded for this clone. In DNA form, the CDR3 reads TGTGCCAGCACCAAACCGCGGCAGGGCGGTTTGCACACCGGGGAGCTGTTTTTT. Protein sequence: CASTKPRQGGLHTGELFF. The chain carries TRBV11-2 and TRBJ2-2; D is perhaps TRBD1 (5 bases). V shed 7 bases and J shed 3 bases, with 24 bases lying between them. Germline-derived CDR1 and CDR2 are SGHAT and FQNNGV. This CDR3 is built from 18 residues.

This clone was detected once. The chain joins TRBV5-1 to TRBJ2-5; maybe TRBD2 (6 bases). CDR3 length equals 16 residues. Trimming removed 4 bases from V and 1 base from J, with 17 bases in between. The germline V gene encodes CDR1 SGHRS and CDR2 YFSETQ. CDR3 region: CASSDQEGYPQETQYF. The CDR3 DNA reads TGCGCCAGCAGCGACCAGGAGGGATACCCCCAAGAGACCCAGTACTTC.

This chain joins TRBV30 and TRBJ1-5; 9 bases fit TRBD1. With 4 bases clipped from V and 7 bases from J, the junction kept 11 bases outside the gene matches. The CDR3 totals 15 residues. Germline assignment: CDR1 GTSNPN and CDR2 SVGIG (reference sequence). The CDR3 protein is CAWTATGGVGQPQHF. The CDR3 DNA sequence: TGTGCCTGGACCGCAACAGGGGGCGTTGGCCAGCCCCAGCATTTT.

V is TRBV27 and J is TRBJ1-2; a weak D match, TRBD1 (6 bases). V lost 0 bases, J lost 6 bases, and 14 bases lay in between. The CDR3 totals 15 residues. The germline CDR1 and CDR2 sequences are MNHEY and SMNVEV (reference sequence). For the CDR3, the DNA is TGTGCCAGCAGTTTATCTCCTGGGGCAGGGGATGGCTACACCTTC. This gives the protein CASSLSPGAGDGYTF.

The V call is TRBV30, the J call TRBJ1-2; 7 nucleotides line up with TRBD1. Germline V gene lookup returns CDR1 GTSNPN and CDR2 SVGIG (reference sequence). The CDR3 contains 13 residues. V shed 5 bases and J 8 bases; nucleotides not matched to a gene: 11. The CDR3 is CAWGTESLGGYTF. The CDR3 bases are TGTGCCTGGGGGACAGAATCCCTGGGGGGCTACACCTTC.

The chain has TRBV4-1 and TRBJ2-3; possibly TRBD2 for D (6 bases). Germline CDR1 reads MGHRA; CDR2 reads YSYEKL. The CDR3 extends over 17 amino acids. V lost 3 bases to trimming and J lost 1 base, with 17 bases between them. This chain's CDR3 is CASSQLPPGLRTDTQYF. The CDR3 DNA sequence: TGCGCCAGCAGCCAGCTGCCCCCGGGACTCCGCACAGATACGCAGTATTTT.

The chain carries TRBV5-1 and TRBJ2-3; D possibly corresponds to TRBD1 (5 bases). The V gene's germline CDR1 is SGHRS and CDR2 YFSETQ. The V and J ends lost 2 bases and 7 bases respectively, with 8 bases between them. CDR3 length: 12 amino acids. The CDR3 loop reads CASSFRVNTQYF. For the CDR3, the DNA is TGCGCCAGCAGCTTCAGGGTAAATACGCAGTATTTT. Full variable domain (missing parts from reference TRBV5-1 and TRBJ2-3): KAGVTQTPRYLIKTRGQQVTLSCSPISGHRSVSWYQQTPGQGLQFLFEYFSETQRNKGNFPGRFSGRQFSNSRSEMNVSTLELGDSALYLCASSFRVNTQYFGPGTRLTVL.

CDR3 sequence reads: CAWRQGDTQYF. The DNA of the CDR3 is TGTGCCTGGAGACAGGGTGATACGCAGTATTTT. This chain connects TRBV30 to TRBJ2-3; tentative D call: TRBD1 (6 bases). This CDR3 is built from 11 residues. CDR1 is GTSNPN, CDR2 SVGIG, per germline (reference sequence). V lost 3 bases to trimming and J lost 6 bases, with 7 bases between them.

This clone has more than one count but fewer than ten. The V call is TRBV6-5, the J call TRBJ2-3; 10 bases align to TRBD2. The germline V gene encodes CDR1 MNHEY and CDR2 SVGAGI. The junction had 3 bases not matched to a gene; V was cut back by 0 bases and J by 3 bases. The CDR3 contains 16 residues. The CDR3 reads CASSYSSGGETDTQYF. As DNA, the CDR3 is TGTGCCAGCAGTTACTCCAGCGGGGGGGAAACAGATACGCAGTATTTT.

The genes are TRBV11-2 and TRBJ2-3; TRBD2 is a possible D gene (5 bases). The V end was cut by 3 bases, the J end by 1 base, with 20 bases between. The CDR3 loop spans 18 amino acids. Germline lookup yields CDR1 SGHAT and CDR2 FQNNGV. The CDR3, as DNA: TGTGCCAGCAGCTTGCCCACGGGGAGCGTCGTAGGCACAGATACGCAGTATTTT. It translates to CASSLPTGSVVGTDTQYF.

The chain links TRBV20-1 to TRBJ1-5; D not resolved. This CDR3 has 10 residues. V lost 5 bases to trimming and J lost 4 bases, with 3 bases between them. Germline V lookup: CDR1 DFQATT, CDR2 SNEGSKA (reference sequence). CDR3: CSAGNQPQHF. In DNA, the CDR3 is TGCAGTGCTGGTAATCAGCCCCAGCATTTT.

The chain has TRBV6-6 and TRBJ1-4; no clear D gene. The V gene lost 6 bases and the J gene lost 3 bases, with 11 bases spanning the gap. The CDR3 totals 14 residues. Germline lookup yields CDR1 MNHNY and CDR2 SVGAGI (reference sequence). The CDR3 bases are TGTGCCAGCAGCCGTGGAGTTCCTAATGAAAAACTGTTTTTT. As protein: CASSRGVPNEKLFF.

Concerning this clone: It differs at one base from a far larger clone, so likely a read error. V gene TRBV27 combines with J gene TRBJ1-2, with 10 bases that match TRBD1. The CDR3 has 15 amino acids. J gave up 6 bases and V 6 bases, and 10 bases lay outside the gene matches. Per germline, CDR1 MNHEY and CDR2 SMNVEV (reference sequence). This chain's CDR3 is CASRTDPGTGDGYTF. The DNA of the CDR3 is TGTGCCAGCAGGACCGACCCCGGGACAGGGGATGGCTACACCTTC.

This chain connects TRBV18 to TRBJ1-2; 8 nucleotides line up with TRBD1. CDR1 KGHSH and CDR2 LQKENI come from the germline V gene. V trimming: 0 bases; J trimming: 4 bases; junction bases outside the gene matches: 4. The CDR3 has 15 amino acids. Written as DNA, the CDR3 is TGTGCCAGCTCACCACCGAAGACAGGGGCCTATGGCTACACCTTC. Translated, it gives CASSPPKTGAYGYTF.

This clone was counted only a few times. The rearrangement joins TRBV4-2 to TRBJ2-1; 10 bases match TRBD2. The CDR3 spans 17 residues. The V gene's germline CDR1 is LGHNA and CDR2 YNFKEQ. Trimming at V came to 0 bases and at J to 9 bases, leaving 11 bases not matched to a gene. CDR3 amino acids: CASSQEGPAGGPSEQFF. The CDR3 DNA reads as TGTGCCAGCAGCCAAGAGGGTCCAGCGGGGGGGCCGAGTGAGCAGTTCTTC.

The V gene is TRBV27, the J gene TRBJ2-3, with D perhaps matching TRBD2 (6 bases). Trimming left V 3 bases short and J 6 bases short, with 19 bases between. Germline V gene lookup returns CDR1 MNHEY and CDR2 SMNVEV (reference sequence). This CDR3 region has 16 residues. The CDR3 sequence is CASSFLEGHLGDTQYF. The CDR3 DNA reads as TGTGCCAGCAGTTTTTTGGAGGGCCACCTTGGGGATACGCAGTATTTT.

Points on this clone: The sample contains more than one DNA sequence encoding this CDR3. This chain links TRBV4-1 with TRBJ1-3; unclear D gene. The germline gives CDR1 MGHRA, CDR2 YSYEKL. CDR3 length equals 13 residues. The V end was cut by 0 bases, the J end by 4 bases, with 4 bases between. In DNA form, the CDR3 reads TGCGCCAGCAGCCAAGAGAGGGGAAACACCATATATTTT. Translating gives CASSQERGNTIYF.

The J gene is TRBJ2-7, the V gene TRBV4-3; D is ambiguous. Trimming left V 1 base short and J 0 bases short, with 7 bases between. The CDR3 contains 14 residues. CDR1 is LGHNA and CDR2 is YSLEER in the germline V gene. CDR3 sequence: CASSQAASSYEQYF. CDR3 bases: TGCGCCAGCAGCCAAGCGGCCAGCTCCTACGAGCAGTACTTC.

In DNA form, the CDR3 reads TGTGCCAGCAATCCCCGGGACAGGCATTACTACGAGCAGTACTTC. Residues: CASNPRDRHYYEQYF. The V and J genes are TRBV28 and TRBJ2-7, with 8 bases fitting TRBD1. There are 15 residues in the CDR3. Trimming cost V 7 bases and J 3 bases; bases outside gene matches: 11. The germline V gene encodes CDR1 MDHEN and CDR2 SYDVKM. The full variable domain, its missing parts supplied by reference TRBV28 and TRBJ2-7, is DVKVTQSSRYLVKRTGEKVFLECVQDMDHENMFWYRQDPGLGLRLIYFSYDVKMKEKGDIPEGYSVSREKKERFSLILESASTNQTSMYLCASNPRDRHYYEQYFGPGTRLTVT.

This clone was observed a handful of times. The genes are TRBV7-2 and TRBJ2-3; 11 bases are shared with TRBD2. The CDR3 spans 15 residues. J lost 15 bases, V lost 1 base, and 12 bases had no gene match. Germline V gene lookup returns CDR1 SGHTA and CDR2 FQGNSA. The CDR3 DNA reads TGTGCCAGCAGCTTAGGATTGGGACTAGCGGCTCTACTATATTTT. The encoded protein is CASSLGLGLAALLYF.